The rows below give T cell receptor beta chains drawn from one sample of a study of T-cell memory formation after mild COVID-19. TCRdb used MiXCR to reprocess the 5' RACE reads, holding one entry per CDR3 protein. The sample carries approximately 450,000 distinct CDR3 sequences, around a sixth recorded once. Material for sequencing was PBMCs or a T cell subset sorted from them (not recorded which). These receptors were obtained from an adult woman who had mild COVID-19 (a few samples of this study predate the infection). Cell type and time point are not known. CDR3s include the opening cysteine and the closing phenylalanine or tryptophan. A D gene is named only where the DNA matches it firmly. A clone size is listed for some rows: how often the clone was seen (once, few, many), or a class if it is expanded.

v_call: TRBV9; d_call: .; clone_size: .; j_call: TRBJ1-6; cdr3_aa: CASSPRSSYNSPLHF; cdr3_nt: TGTGCCAGCAGCCCACGAAGCTCCTATAATTCACCCCTCCACTTT
v_call: TRBV5-1; d_call: TRBD1; clone_size: few; j_call: TRBJ1-6; cdr3_aa: CASSSETGYSPLHF; cdr3_nt: TGCGCCAGCAGCTCGGAGACAGGGTATTCACCCCTCCACTTT
v_call: TRBV20-1; d_call: .; clone_size: .; j_call: TRBJ2-7; cdr3_aa: CSARGPLGTYEQYF; cdr3_nt: TGCAGTGCTAGGGGACCCCTGGGGACCTACGAGCAGTACTTC
v_call: TRBV2; d_call: TRBD2; clone_size: few; j_call: TRBJ2-7; cdr3_aa: CASSGRERGGRYEQYF; cdr3_nt: TGTGCCAGCAGCGGGCGGGAGCGGGGGGGCCGGTACGAGCAGTACTTC
v_call: TRBV7-9; d_call: TRBD2; clone_size: few; j_call: TRBJ2-3; cdr3_aa: CASSTASGTSGATDTQYF; cdr3_nt: TGTGCCAGCAGTACAGCATCCGGGACTAGCGGGGCGACAGATACGCAGTATTTT
v_call: TRBV5-4; d_call: .; clone_size: few; j_call: TRBJ2-7; cdr3_aa: CASSLGLRTYEQYF; cdr3_nt: TGTGCCAGCAGCTTGGGTCTCAGAACCTACGAGCAGTACTTC
v_call: TRBV12-3/TRBV12-4; d_call: .; clone_size: .; j_call: TRBJ2-7; cdr3_aa: CASSFTGMQEQYF; cdr3_nt: TGTGCCAGCAGTTTCACAGGTATGCAGGAGCAGTACTTC
v_call: TRBV30; d_call: .; clone_size: few; j_call: TRBJ1-5; cdr3_aa: CAWSKDSAGDLGQPQHF; cdr3_nt: TGTGCCTGGAGTAAGGACAGTGCTGGGGACTTGGGTCAGCCCCAGCATTTT
v_call: TRBV4-1; d_call: .; clone_size: few; j_call: TRBJ2-7; cdr3_aa: CASSQGRGTYEQYF; cdr3_nt: TGCGCCAGCAGCCAAGGAAGGGGGACCTACGAGCAGTACTTC
v_call: TRBV6-6; d_call: .; clone_size: many; j_call: TRBJ2-5; cdr3_aa: CASTPGSGYQETQYF; cdr3_nt: TGTGCCAGCACCCCCGGGTCGGGGTACCAAGAGACCCAGTACTTC
v_call: TRBV10-3; d_call: .; clone_size: .; j_call: TRBJ1-1; cdr3_aa: CAIREKVEAFF; cdr3_nt: TGTGCCATCAGGGAGAAGGTTGAAGCTTTCTTT
v_call: TRBV12-3/TRBV12-4; d_call: .; clone_size: .; j_call: TRBJ2-5; cdr3_aa: CASSFPRGRQETQYF; cdr3_nt: TGTGCCAGCAGTTTTCCCCGGGGCCGCCAAGAGACCCAGTACTTC
v_call: TRBV11-2; d_call: .; clone_size: few; j_call: TRBJ1-1; cdr3_aa: CASSFGVYTEAFF; cdr3_nt: TGTGCCAGCAGCTTCGGGGTTTACACTGAAGCTTTCTTT
v_call: TRBV20-1; d_call: .; clone_size: .; j_call: TRBJ2-2; cdr3_aa: CSAYITGELFF; cdr3_nt: TGCAGTGCCTACATCACCGGGGAGCTGTTTTTT
v_call: TRBV5-1; d_call: TRBD2; clone_size: many; j_call: TRBJ2-2; cdr3_aa: CASSAPGTIFTGELFF; cdr3_nt: TGCGCCAGCAGCGCCCCCGGGACTATATTCACCGGGGAGCTGTTTTTT
v_call: TRBV12-3/TRBV12-4; d_call: TRBD1; clone_size: few; j_call: TRBJ2-1; cdr3_aa: CASSLGVGRGQGEQFF; cdr3_nt: TGTGCCAGCAGTTTAGGGGTTGGCAGGGGGCAAGGTGAGCAGTTCTTC
v_call: TRBV5-4; d_call: TRBD2; clone_size: few; j_call: TRBJ2-3; cdr3_aa: CASSFPDGGATDTQYF; cdr3_nt: TGTGCCAGCAGCTTCCCCGACGGGGGGGCCACAGATACGCAGTATTTT
v_call: TRBV3-1; d_call: .; clone_size: .; j_call: TRBJ2-3; cdr3_aa: CASSQVGASSTDTQYF; cdr3_nt: TGTGCCAGCAGCCAAGTGGGAGCTAGCAGCACAGATACGCAGTATTTT
v_call: TRBV12-3/TRBV12-4; d_call: .; clone_size: .; j_call: TRBJ2-1; cdr3_aa: CDSSLAGQKNEQFF; cdr3_nt: TGTGACAGCAGTTTGGCAGGACAGAAGAATGAGCAGTTCTTC
v_call: TRBV2; d_call: TRBD2; clone_size: few; j_call: TRBJ2-5; cdr3_aa: CASSEVGTIQETQYF; cdr3_nt: TGTGCCAGCAGTGAAGTGGGGACTATACAAGAGACCCAGTACTTC
v_call: TRBV18; d_call: .; clone_size: .; j_call: TRBJ1-5; cdr3_aa: CASSPTGGSQPQHF; cdr3_nt: TGTGCCAGCTCACCCACAGGAGGCAGCCAGCCCCAGCATTTT
v_call: TRBV20-1; d_call: .; clone_size: once; j_call: TRBJ1-2; cdr3_aa: CSARESYYGYTF; cdr3_nt: TGCAGTGCTAGAGAATCTTACTATGGCTACACCTTC
v_call: TRBV12-3/TRBV12-4; d_call: .; clone_size: medium-sized; j_call: TRBJ2-5; cdr3_aa: CASSPPWETQYF; cdr3_nt: TGTGCCAGCAGCCCGCCGTGGGAGACCCAGTACTTC
v_call: TRBV20-1; d_call: .; clone_size: .; j_call: TRBJ1-6; cdr3_aa: CSASRTVINSPLHF; cdr3_nt: TGCAGTGCTAGCCGGACAGTCATCAATTCACCCCTCCACTTT
v_call: TRBV25-1; d_call: TRBD1; clone_size: .; j_call: TRBJ1-2; cdr3_aa: CASSALTGGSGYTF; cdr3_nt: TGTGCCAGCAGTGCCTTAACAGGGGGAAGTGGCTACACCTTC
v_call: TRBV20-1; d_call: .; clone_size: .; j_call: TRBJ1-4; cdr3_aa: CSARQGNEKLFF; cdr3_nt: TGCAGTGCTAGACAGGGTAATGAAAAACTGTTTTTT
v_call: TRBV10-3; d_call: .; clone_size: few; j_call: TRBJ2-3; cdr3_aa: CAIRSTDTQYF; cdr3_nt: TGTGCCATCAGGAGCACAGATACGCAGTATTTT